Below, 29 T cell receptor beta chains from the same sample are listed, as sequenced in a study of blood T cell repertoires in COVID-19. Assay: immunoSEQ multiplex PCR; the TCRdb copy retains only in-frame clones and omits some. The data hold about 80,000 clones, with roughly 80% observed a single time. The sequenced sample was peripheral blood. The receptor source for this set is a man aged 80 or over with active or convalescent COVID-19.

This clone was found once. The V gene is TRBV6-5, the J gene TRBJ1-6; no clear D gene. Germline V gene sequence: CDR1 MNHEY, CDR2 SVGAGI. V was cut by 10 bases and J by 7 bases, with 8 bases left in between. The CDR3 loop spans 11 amino acids. DNA of the CDR3: TGTGCCACGTCTAGGAATTCACCCCTCCACTTT. It is translated as CATSRNSPLHF.

This rearrangement joins TRBV7-7 to TRBJ2-5; tentatively, D is TRBD1 (6 bases). This CDR3 is 14 amino acids long. CDR1 SSHAT and CDR2 FNYEAQ come from the germline V gene (reference sequence). V lost 5 bases and J 2 bases, leaving 12 bases between the germline ends. The CDR3 sequence: CASSPTGLQETQYF. For the CDR3, the DNA is TGTGCCAGCAGCCCGACAGGACTGCAAGAGACCCAGTACTTC.

The genes are TRBV5-4 and TRBJ2-1, with TRBD2 matching over 10 bases. Germline CDR1 SGHNT, CDR2 YYREEE (reference sequence). Germline trimming cut 0 bases from V and 6 bases from J; bases unmatched to any gene: 3. The CDR3 runs 15 residues. This CDR3 reads CASSLGLAGLNEQFF. The CDR3 region has the DNA TGTGCCAGCAGCTTGGGACTAGCGGGTCTCAATGAGCAGTTCTTC.

V is TRBV19 and J is TRBJ2-2, with 11 bases matching TRBD2. The CDR3 spans 16 residues. The V segment lost 5 bases and the J segment 7 bases; nucleotides outside the gene matches: 9. The germline V gene has CDR1 LNHDA and CDR2 SQIVND (reference sequence). The CDR3 reads CASSETSGSFVGELFF. CDR3 in DNA: TGTGCCAGTAGTGAAACTAGCGGGAGTTTCGTCGGGGAGCTGTTTTTT.

The gene calls are TRBV28 and TRBJ2-2; 8 bases are a match to TRBD2. CDR1 is MDHEN, CDR2 SYDVKM, per germline. CDR3 length: 17 residues. The V and J ends lost 3 bases and 0 bases, in that order; junction bases with no gene match: 6. The CDR3 DNA follows: TGTGCCAGCAGTTTGGAGTTGCGGGGGGCGAACACCGGGGAGCTGTTTTTT. It codes for CASSLELRGANTGELFF.

The chain has TRBV19 and TRBJ1-4, with D perhaps matching TRBD1 (5 bases). CDR3 length equals 15 residues. Trimming took off 1 base at V and 8 bases at J, with 14 bases between the two ends. Germline CDR1 and CDR2: LNHDA and SQIVND (reference sequence). The CDR3 loop reads CASSIAAGVREKLFF. In DNA, the CDR3 is TGTGCCAGTAGTATAGCGGCGGGGGTTCGGGAAAAACTGTTTTTT.

This chain links TRBV19 with TRBJ1-2, with 7 bases aligning to TRBD1. Trimming at V came to 6 bases and at J to 5 bases, leaving 18 bases not matched to a gene. Germline-derived CDR1 and CDR2 are LNHDA and SQIVND (reference sequence). There are 17 residues in the CDR3. In DNA, the CDR3 is TGTGCCAGTAGACCATTGCGGGCCAGGGACAGTAGATATGGCTACACCTTC. Its translation: CASRPLRARDSRYGYTF.

The V gene is TRBV6-1, the J gene TRBJ1-1, with no clear D. Trimming shortened V by 2 bases and J by 7 bases, and 11 bases separated the two germline ends. CDR1 is MNHNS, CDR2 SASEGT, per germline. The CDR3 spans 13 residues. CDR3 sequence: CASSELGYGEAFF. The DNA for the CDR3 is TGTGCCAGCAGTGAACTGGGCTACGGTGAAGCTTTCTTT.

This clone was picked up one time. The V and J genes are TRBV7-9 and TRBJ2-3; 10 bases fit TRBD1. Losses at the gene ends were 2 bases for V and 2 bases for J; bases not matched to a gene: 4. The CDR3 covers 16 residues. CDR1 and CDR2 (germline): SEHNR, FQNEAQ (reference sequence). CDR3 coding DNA: TGTGCCAGCAGCTTACGGACAGGGGGATCCACAGATACGCAGTATTTT. As protein: CASSLRTGGSTDTQYF.

The chain is built from TRBV28 and TRBJ1-1; the D is unclear. Germline V lookup: CDR1 MDHEN, CDR2 SYDVKM. The CDR3 is made up of 12 amino acids. Trimming pared 6 bases from V and 4 bases from J, leaving 9 bases between. CDR3 DNA: TGTGCCAGCAGCAACGGGGTCACTGAAGCTTTCTTT. It specifies CASSNGVTEAFF.

This clone occurred a few times. The CDR3 DNA reads as TGTGCCAGCAGTTTCCGGAGAGGTGGTGACAATGAGCAGTTCTTC. Residues: CASSFRRGGDNEQFF. The genes are TRBV28 and TRBJ2-1; no firm D call. The V gene's germline CDR1 is MDHEN and CDR2 SYDVKM. The V gene lost 3 bases and the J gene lost 5 bases, with 14 bases spanning the gap. The CDR3 loop spans 15 amino acids.

J is TRBJ2-3 and V is TRBV27; maybe TRBD2 (7 bases). Germline V gene sequence: CDR1 MNHEY, CDR2 SMNVEV (reference sequence). This CDR3 is built from 13 residues. V lost 8 bases, J lost 2 bases, and 11 bases lay in between. The CDR3 here is CASGGAYTDTQYF. The CDR3, as DNA: TGTGCCAGCGGGGGGGCCTACACAGATACGCAGTATTTT.

The J gene is TRBJ2-5, the V gene TRBV24-1; TRBD1 aligns across 7 bases. J gave up 5 bases and V 2 bases, and 7 bases lay outside the gene matches. Germline CDR1 reads KGHDR; CDR2 reads SFDVKD. CDR3 size: 15 residues. The CDR3 DNA reads as TGTGCCACCAGTGATTCCGCGACAGGGATGGAGACCCAGTACTTC. Amino acid sequence: CATSDSATGMETQYF.

This clone appeared a few times. As DNA, the CDR3 is TGTGCCAGCGGGCCGGGACAGGGAATTTTCGAGCAGTACGTC. Residues: CASGPGQGIFEQYV. The V call is TRBV2, the J call TRBJ2-7; 9 nucleotides agree with TRBD1. CDR3 length: 14 amino acids. Germline CDR1 SNHLY, CDR2 FYNNEI. Trimming removed 8 bases from V and 6 bases from J; junction bases left unmatched: 11.

This sequence joins TRBV5-1 and TRBJ1-3; 10 nucleotides align to TRBD1. V lost 4 bases and J lost 2; bases outside the gene matches: 6. Per germline, CDR1 SGHRS and CDR2 YFSETQ. This CDR3 has 16 residues. For the CDR3, the DNA is TGCGCCAGCAGCACAGCCGGGACAGGGGCTGGAAACACCATATATTTT. As protein: CASSTAGTGAGNTIYF.

In DNA, the CDR3 is TGCAGCGTTGAGGCCTACAGGGGACTCTCCTACAATGAGCAGTTCTTC. Its protein product is CSVEAYRGLSYNEQFF. The chain links TRBV29-1 to TRBJ2-1, with D maybe TRBD1 (7 bases). This CDR3 comprises 16 residues. Germline lookup yields CDR1 SQVTM and CDR2 ANQGSEA. V lost 3 bases and J lost 0, with 15 bases in between.

The chain has TRBV27 and TRBJ2-3; 10 positions agree with TRBD2. After removal of 0 bases from V and 2 bases from J, the junction contained 8 bases not matched to a gene. This CDR3 comprises 18 residues. Germline CDR1 reads MNHEY; CDR2 reads SMNVEV (reference sequence). The DNA for the CDR3 is TGTGCCAGCAGTTTATCCTCTATTAGCGGGGGGCCCACAGATACGCAGTATTTT. Translated, it gives CASSLSSISGGPTDTQYF.

The rearrangement links TRBV3-1 (or the pseudogene TRBV3-2) to TRBJ2-2; 8 bases map to TRBD2. The CDR3 runs to 15 residues. Germline V lookup: CDR1 LGHDT, CDR2 YNNKEL (reference sequence). Losses at the gene ends were 3 bases for V and 1 base for J; bases not matched to a gene: 1. CDR3 sequence (DNA): TGTGCCAGCAGCCACGGGGGGGGGAACACCGGGGAGCTGTTTTTT. Translating it yields CASSHGGGNTGELFF.

This clone has at least ten counts. The chain recombines TRBV7-9 with TRBJ2-5, with 7 nucleotides matching TRBD1. Per germline, CDR1 SEHNR and CDR2 FQNEAQ (reference sequence). The CDR3 spans 15 residues. J lost 2 bases, V lost 3 bases, and 6 bases had no gene match. CDR3 amino acids: CASSFLTGPQETQYF. CDR3 bases: TGTGCCAGCAGCTTCTTGACAGGGCCACAAGAGACCCAGTACTTC.

The chain joins TRBV7-9 to TRBJ1-4; 9 bases map to TRBD1. The CDR3 is 15 residues long. Looked up from germline, CDR1 is SEHNR and CDR2 is FQNEAQ (reference sequence). V shed 3 bases and J 5 bases; nucleotides not matched to a gene: 4. Here the CDR3 reads CASSLDRGQNEKLFF. The CDR3 coding sequence is TGTGCCAGCAGCTTGGACAGGGGTCAAAATGAAAAACTGTTTTTT. The entire variable domain, with the rest obtained from reference TRBV7-9 and TRBJ1-4, is as follows: DTGVSQNPRHKITKRGQNVTFRCDPISEHNRLYWYRQTLGQGPEFLTYFQNEAQLEKSRLLSDRFSAERPKGSFSTLEIQRTEQGDSAMYLCASSLDRGQNEKLFFGSGTQLSVL.

The rearrangement joins TRBV10-3 to TRBJ2-5, with a possible D match to TRBD2 (5 bases). Germline V gene lookup returns CDR1 ENHRY and CDR2 SYGVKD. V was clipped by 4 bases and J by 5 bases, with 11 bases between them. CDR3 size: 13 residues. CDR3 loop: CAISGTLAETQYF. The CDR3, as DNA: TGTGCCATCAGTGGAACCTTAGCGGAGACCCAGTACTTC.

The table lists this clone with a few counts. The chain uses TRBV20-1 and TRBJ1-1; D uncertain. Trimming shortened V by 3 bases and J by 6 bases, and 8 bases separated the two germline ends. Germline V gene sequence: CDR1 DFQATT, CDR2 SNEGSKA (reference sequence). This CDR3 comprises 11 residues. The CDR3 DNA reads as TGCAGTGCTAGGATTACTGCTGAAGCTTTCTTT. Translation gives CSARITAEAFF.

This clone was seen more than once but under ten times. The chain joins TRBV2 to TRBJ2-2; 13 bases agree with TRBD2. V lost 7 bases and J lost 5; bases outside the gene matches: 4. In germline, CDR1 is SNHLY, CDR2 FYNNEI. The CDR3 runs to 15 residues. The CDR3 sequence: CASTRLAGGTGELFF. The CDR3 DNA reads TGTGCCAGCACTCGACTAGCGGGAGGAACCGGGGAGCTGTTTTTT. Drawing the rest from reference TRBV2 and TRBJ2-2, the complete variable domain is EPEVTQTPSHQVTQMGQEVILRCVPISNHLYFYWYRQILGQKVEFLVSFYNNEISEKSEIFDDQFSVERPDGSNFTLKIRSTKLEDSAMYFCASTRLAGGTGELFFGEGSRLTVL.

The rearrangement uses TRBV12-3 or TRBV12-4 and TRBJ2-1, with D unclear. Trimming left V 5 bases short and J 13 bases short, with 12 bases between. The CDR3 spans 11 residues. CDR3 sequence (DNA): TGTGCCAGCAGTACCCTAGAGGTACAGTTCTTC. This sequence encodes CASSTLEVQFF.

V gene TRBV27 combines with J gene TRBJ1-5; possibly TRBD1 for D (6 bases). This CDR3 region has 14 residues. V lost 2 bases to trimming and J lost 7 bases, with 12 bases between them. The germline V gene has CDR1 MNHEY and CDR2 SMNVEV (reference sequence). The CDR3 sequence is CASSLGGGGQPQHF. DNA of the CDR3: TGTGCCAGCAGTTTAGGGGGCGGGGGGCAGCCCCAGCATTTT.

The chain is built from TRBV19 and TRBJ1-2; TRBD1 agrees at 8 bases. J was trimmed by 1 base and V by 4 bases; bases with no gene match: 11. The CDR3 is made up of 17 amino acids. Looked up from germline, CDR1 is LNHDA and CDR2 is SQIVND (reference sequence). The CDR3 spells CASSTPGTGRLNYGYTF. Here the CDR3 DNA reads TGTGCCAGTAGTACCCCGGGGACAGGACGGCTTAACTATGGCTACACCTTC.

This clone was seen just once. An end of the junction does not agree with germline; a read error may underlie this. The chain recombines TRBV19 with TRBJ2-1, with TRBD2 identical over 14 bases. The CDR3 contains 16 residues. Germline CDR1 is LNHDA and CDR2 is SQIVND (reference sequence). In DNA form, the CDR3 reads TGTGCCAGTAGTTCCCGGACTAGCGGGGGGTACAAGGAGCAGTTCTTC. Residues: CASSSRTSGGYKEQFF.

In its sample, this clone was seen a few times. This chain links TRBV12-5 with TRBJ2-7; possible D gene TRBD2, 6 bases. Trimming removed 5 bases from V and 4 bases from J, with 12 bases in between. Germline V gives CDR1 LGHNT, CDR2 FRNRAP. This CDR3 has 13 residues. The CDR3 protein is CASGAGTGYEQYV. The CDR3 region has the DNA TGTGCTAGTGGTGCGGGGACGGGGTACGAGCAGTACGTC.

This rearrangement joins TRBV24-1 to TRBJ2-2; the match to TRBD1 covers 9 bases. Per germline, CDR1 KGHDR and CDR2 SFDVKD. Germline trimming cut 5 bases from V and 1 base from J; bases unmatched to any gene: 4. The CDR3 is made up of 16 amino acids. The CDR3 loop reads CATSVRTGVNTGELFF. CDR3 in DNA: TGTGCCACCAGTGTCAGGACAGGGGTGAACACCGGGGAGCTGTTTTTT.